This entry describes one T cell receptor (beta chain). These data belong to a study of T cells in Graves' hyperthyroidism and ophthalmopathy. The CDR3 runs to 17 residues. Germline V gene data show CDR1 as SEHNR and CDR2 as FQNEAQ (reference sequence). V gave up 0 bases and J gave up 0 bases, with 9 bases separating them. Amplified TCR beta CDR3 regions came from RNA transcripts. When the TCR CDR3 underwent first-round RT-PCR, the HTBI primer set was used. MiXCR, applied by TCRdb to the multiplex PCR reads, yields one record per CDR3 protein. The data contain 300,000 to 400,000 distinct CDR3 sequences, 21% of them singletons.

This chain joins TRBV7-9 and TRBJ2-6; D call uncertain. The sequence derives from a woman aged 45-60 years with Graves' hyperthyroidism. The sequenced sample was blood. Here the CDR3 DNA reads TGTGCCAGCAGCTTAGCGCAGATAGACTCTGGGGCCAACGTCCTGACTTTC. Translating gives CASSLAQIDSGANVLTF.